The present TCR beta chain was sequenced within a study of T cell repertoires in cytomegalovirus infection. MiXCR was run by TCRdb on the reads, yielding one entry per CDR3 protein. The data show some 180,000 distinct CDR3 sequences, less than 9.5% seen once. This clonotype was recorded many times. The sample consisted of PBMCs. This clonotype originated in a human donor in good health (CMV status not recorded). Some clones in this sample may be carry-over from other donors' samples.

The CDR3 nucleotides read TGCGCCAGCAGTGAAGGTTGGGACGCCGTTGAAGCTTTCTTT. Translated, it gives CASSEGWDAVEAFF. This chain joins TRBV10-1 and TRBJ1-1; maybe TRBD1 (5 bases). The V end was cut by 3 bases, the J end by 7 bases, with 15 bases between. Germline V gene sequence: CDR1 WNHNN, CDR2 SYGVQD (reference sequence). CDR3 size: 14 residues.